This TCR beta chain originates from a study of blood T cell repertoires in COVID-19. Study-wide context: Specimens from acute and convalescent COVID-19 originated in the United States, Italy and Spain. Sources were T cells, B-cell-depleted T cells, or PBMCs; the material itself was cDNA or gDNA.

This clone was seen more than once but under ten times. As originally analysed: The assay estimated nucleated cells by amplifying reference gene primers. Method: immunoSEQ multiplex PCR; TCRdb's copy keeps in-frame clones and lacks some. From that table come the V and J calls and clone size; the DNA was used to work out D and trimming. The table lists more than 95,000 clones, 81% of them singletons. The sequencing sample was made of peripheral blood. The source is a woman between 45 and 65 years old with acute or convalescent COVID-19.

The CDR3 bases are TGTGCCAGTAGTACGGCAGGGGGTCTGAATGAGCAGTTCTTC. This codes for CASSTAGGLNEQFF. The chain links TRBV19 to TRBJ2-1, with 7 bases lining up with TRBD1. The germline V gene encodes CDR1 LNHDA and CDR2 SQIVND (reference sequence). The CDR3 covers 14 residues. J gave up 7 bases and V 4 bases, and 7 bases lay outside the gene matches.